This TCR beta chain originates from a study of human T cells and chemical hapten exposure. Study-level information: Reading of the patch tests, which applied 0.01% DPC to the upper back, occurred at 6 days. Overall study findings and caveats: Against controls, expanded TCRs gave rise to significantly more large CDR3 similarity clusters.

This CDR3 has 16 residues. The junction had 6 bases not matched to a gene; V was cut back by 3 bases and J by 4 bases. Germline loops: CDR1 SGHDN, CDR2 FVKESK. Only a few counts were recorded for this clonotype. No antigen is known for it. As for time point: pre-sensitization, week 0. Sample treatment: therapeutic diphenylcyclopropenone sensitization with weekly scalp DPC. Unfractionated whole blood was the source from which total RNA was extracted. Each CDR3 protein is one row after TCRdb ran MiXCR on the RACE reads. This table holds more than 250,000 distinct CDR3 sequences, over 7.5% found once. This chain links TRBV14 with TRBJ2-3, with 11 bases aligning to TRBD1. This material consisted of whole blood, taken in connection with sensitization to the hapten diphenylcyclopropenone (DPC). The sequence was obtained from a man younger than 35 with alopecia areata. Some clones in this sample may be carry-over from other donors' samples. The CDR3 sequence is CASSQHRDRGADTQYF. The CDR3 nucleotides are TGTGCCAGCAGCCAGCACCGGGACAGGGGGGCAGATACGCAGTATTTT.